This T cell receptor beta chain is drawn from a study of T cell responses to AZD1222 COVID-19 vaccine (dated by TCRdb to the early 2020s). Regarding the complete study: A total of around 240 trial participants underwent TCR sequencing, of whom about 210 received two doses of AZD1222 and 26 received two doses of the MenACWY control vaccine. Trial participants were enrolled by age into 18-55, 56-69 and 70-plus year subgroups, with about 150, 28 and 57 TCR-sequenced participants respectively.

The time point label, as the study defines it: about 28 days (+/-7) after the second vaccine dose. Because spike-specific TCR depth and breadth did not differ between the two schedules, AZD1222 recipients who got a second dose at roughly 4 weeks were pooled with those who got a second dose at roughly 12 weeks. Samples from vaccinated people were obtained from the UK trials COV001 and COV002, which included a single-blind randomized controlled phase 2/3 trial of AZD1222 (ChAdOx1 nCoV-19) in healthy adults. For TCRbeta chain sequencing, PBMC samples from trial participants were taken at day 0 and at day 28 after the second dose. The CDR3 regions of human TCRbeta chains were subjected to immunosequencing. The paper's processing steps were these. Repertoire TCRs were checked for matches against a reference library of SARS-CoV-2-specific TCRs that had been generated using the MIRA antigen-specificity platform. Breadth was defined as the fraction of unique TCRs that were SARS-CoV-2-associated, and depth was defined as the fraction of total T cells that were SARS-CoV-2-associated. Each spike-specific TCR was assigned to its reactive spike region and to a CD4 or CD8 class using the MIRA data. Log10-transformed breadth and depth values were compared by one-way ANOVA with Sidak's multiple comparisons tests. TCRdb took over this immuneACCESS table, retaining in-frame rearrangements with V and J assigned. Such tables are incomplete; in checked studies, under half of the missing clones stem from an unresolved V gene, and the remainder is unexplained. The V and J calls and clone size are taken from that table; D and trimming were inferred from the DNA. In all, the sample holds approximately 89,000 clones, and over 80% of those were seen once. Jointly, the top ten make up about 9.9% of the sample.

From a lookup of the germline V gene, CDR1 and CDR2 are SGHVS and FQNEAQ. The CDR3 holds 16 amino acids from the cysteine to the phenylalanine. Kept here is only the CDR3 DNA, which spans 48 bases and is read in frame from base 1. Trimming leaves V shorter by 2 bases and J shorter by 6 bases, with the junction holding 3 bases beyond the gene matches. The full study reports these points: After two AZD1222 doses, spike-specific TCR breadth and depth were significantly higher than at day 0 and than in MenACWY recipients. No day 14 peak-response samples were available, so repertoires were characterized only after the peak T cell response. Conclusions about previously exposed vaccinees are limited because only six or seven AZD1222 recipients were SARS-CoV-2 seropositive at baseline. Vaccine-associated CD4 TCRs spanned the whole spike protein, with dominant responses in regions 160-218 and 743-854. Participants were mostly white British and included more females than males, and it was suggested by the authors that clonal diversity may have been underestimated. Reportedly, almost half of the unique spike-specific TCRs recognized epitopes lying outside the regions that are mutated in the B.1.351 and B.1.1.7 variants. In the small 56-69-year group, the increase in depth fell short of significance, most likely because of low power.

As regards this clone: This clone's antigen is unknown. Base qualities were left out, and no much larger clone turns up one base away.

Specimen: peripheral blood, collected 28 days after the second AZD1222 dose. This sequence was found in an adult who received the AZD1222 COVID-19 vaccine. The sequence links TRBV7-8 to TRBJ2-1, with TRBD2 matching 14 junction bases. For the CDR3, the sequence is CASSLRGTSGSNEQFF. The DNA reads TGTGCCAGCAGCTTACGTGGGACTAGCGGGAGCAATGAGCAGTTCTTC.